This T cell receptor (beta chain) is drawn from a study of long-term antiretroviral therapy in people with HIV. Study-wide results and caveats: In HIV, the repertoires covered a tighter span of CDR3 lengths than in controls. Diversity measured after ART increased yet remained under transplant donor controls.

This clone turned up a few times. Its target is not known. This was the immunoSEQ v3.0 assay at survey level. Assay used: immunoSEQ multiplex PCR; TCRdb lists only in-frame clones, some missing. The sample records about 22,000 clones, around four fifths being singletons. The CDR3 is made up of 14 amino acids. The germline CDR1 and CDR2 sequences are SNHLY and FYNNEI. V was shortened by 6 bases and J by 0 bases, with 12 bases between the two germline ends. The starting material was unsorted PBMCs, obtained 5.9 years after starting antiretroviral therapy. The receptor was derived from a man aged 30-40 years with HIV. The chain employs TRBV2 and TRBJ2-7; D might be TRBD1 (6 bases). This CDR3 is CASRGTPSSYEQYF. The CDR3 DNA is TGTGCCAGCAGGGGGACACCGAGCTCCTACGAGCAGTACTTC.